This T cell receptor beta chain emerged from a study of tumor-infiltrating lymphocytes in primary liver carcinoma. Study findings and constraints: Against blood, tumors held a significantly higher top-250-clone fraction (p = 0.039).

For blood RNA, unsorted whole blood served as the source, and germline DNA was extracted too. Patients were treatment-naive with chronic HBV infection. A roughly 4-milliliter peripheral blood sample was collected before surgery. CDR1 is SEHNR and CDR2 is FQNEAQ in the germline V gene (reference sequence). The CDR3 length is 18 residues. The ends lost 5 bases at V and 0 bases at J; junction bases unmatched: 13. With roughly 500 ng total RNA as template and a constant-region primer, TCR beta cDNA was made. Generation of the TCR beta libraries relied on three nested multiplex PCR rounds using slightly modified ARM-PCR. It was with TRBV1-TRBV30 forward primers and a C-beta reverse primer that the first two PCR rounds were run, at roughly 11 cycles each. Via MiXCR, TCRdb re-called the multiplex PCR reads, giving one row per CDR3 protein. This sample has over 250,000 distinct CDR3 sequences, with around 50% found just once.

This clonotype was picked up one time. Its antigen is undetermined. The sample taken for sequencing was peripheral blood. The V call is TRBV7-9, the J call TRBJ2-1; 7 positions agree with TRBD1. The sequence was obtained from a woman aged 30 to 39 with primary liver carcinoma and hepatitis B virus infection. Here the CDR3 DNA reads TGTGCCAGCAGCCCTTTCGAGGTGACAGGGAGCTCCTACAATGAGCAGTTCTTC. As protein: CASSPFEVTGSSYNEQFF.